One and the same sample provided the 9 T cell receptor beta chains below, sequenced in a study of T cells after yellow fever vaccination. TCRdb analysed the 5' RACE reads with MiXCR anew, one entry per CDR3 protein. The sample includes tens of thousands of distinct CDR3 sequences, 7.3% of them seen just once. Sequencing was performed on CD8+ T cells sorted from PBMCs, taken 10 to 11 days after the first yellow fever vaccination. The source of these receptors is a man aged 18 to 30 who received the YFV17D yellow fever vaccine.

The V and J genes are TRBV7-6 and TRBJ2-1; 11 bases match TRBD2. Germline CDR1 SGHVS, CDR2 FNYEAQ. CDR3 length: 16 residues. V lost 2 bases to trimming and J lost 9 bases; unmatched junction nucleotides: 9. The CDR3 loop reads CASSLWVAGGPGEQFF. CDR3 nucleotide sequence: TGTGCCAGCAGCTTATGGGTAGCGGGGGGGCCAGGTGAGCAGTTCTTC.

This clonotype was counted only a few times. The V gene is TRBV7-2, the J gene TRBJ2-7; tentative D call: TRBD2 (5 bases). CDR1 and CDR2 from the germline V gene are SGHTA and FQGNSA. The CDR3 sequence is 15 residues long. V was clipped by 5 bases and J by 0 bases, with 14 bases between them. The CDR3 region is CASSPRRGSSYEQYF. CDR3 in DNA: TGTGCCAGCAGCCCTAGACGTGGGAGCTCCTACGAGCAGTACTTC. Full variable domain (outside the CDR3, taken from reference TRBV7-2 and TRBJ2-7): GAGVSQSPSNKVTEKGKDVELRCDPISGHTALYWYRQSLGQGLEFLIYFQGNSAPDKSGLPSDRFSAERTGGSVSTLTIQRTQQEDSAVYLCASSPRRGSSYEQYFGPGTRLTVT.

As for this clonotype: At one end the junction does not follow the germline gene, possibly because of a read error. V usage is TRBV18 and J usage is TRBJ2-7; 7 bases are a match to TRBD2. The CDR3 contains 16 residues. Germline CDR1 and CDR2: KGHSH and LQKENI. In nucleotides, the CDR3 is TGTGACAGCTCACCGACGGGGGGAGGAATGGCCTACGAGCAGTACTTC. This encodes CDSSPTGGGMAYEQYF. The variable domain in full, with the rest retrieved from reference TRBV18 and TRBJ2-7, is NAGVMQNPRHLVRRRGQEARLRCSPMKGHSHVYWYRQLPEEGLKFMVYLQKENIIDESGMPKERFSAEFPKEGPSILRIQQVVRGDSAAYFCDSSPTGGGMAYEQYFGPGTRLTVT.

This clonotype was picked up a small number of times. CDR3 amino acids: CASSLIRTGDWNVNEQFF. CDR3 nucleotide sequence: TGTGCCAGCAGTTTAATAAGGACCGGGGACTGGAACGTGAATGAGCAGTTCTTC. This chain connects TRBV27 to TRBJ2-1; D is possibly TRBD2 (6 bases). V shed 2 bases and J shed 7 bases, with 24 bases lying between them. The CDR3 has 18 residues. Germline V gene sequence: CDR1 MNHEY, CDR2 SMNVEV (reference sequence).

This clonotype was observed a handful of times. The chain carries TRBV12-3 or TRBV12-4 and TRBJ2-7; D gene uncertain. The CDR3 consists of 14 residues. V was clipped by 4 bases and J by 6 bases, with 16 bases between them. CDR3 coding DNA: TGTGCCAGCAGTTATGGTTCATCGCGGACCGAGCAGTACTTC. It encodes CASSYGSSRTEQYF.

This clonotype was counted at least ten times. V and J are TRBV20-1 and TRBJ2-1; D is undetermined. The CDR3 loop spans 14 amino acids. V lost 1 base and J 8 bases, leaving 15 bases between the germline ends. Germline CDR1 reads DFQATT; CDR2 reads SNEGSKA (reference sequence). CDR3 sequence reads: CSARVDSPRYEQFF. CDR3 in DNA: TGCAGTGCTAGAGTCGACTCCCCGAGGTATGAGCAGTTCTTC.

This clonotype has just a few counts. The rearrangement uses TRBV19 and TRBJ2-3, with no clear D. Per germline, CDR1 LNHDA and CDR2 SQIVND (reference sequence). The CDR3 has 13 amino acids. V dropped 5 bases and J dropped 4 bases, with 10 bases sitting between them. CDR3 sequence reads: CASSLLVPDTQYF. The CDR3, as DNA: TGTGCCAGTAGTCTCCTAGTTCCAGATACGCAGTATTTT.

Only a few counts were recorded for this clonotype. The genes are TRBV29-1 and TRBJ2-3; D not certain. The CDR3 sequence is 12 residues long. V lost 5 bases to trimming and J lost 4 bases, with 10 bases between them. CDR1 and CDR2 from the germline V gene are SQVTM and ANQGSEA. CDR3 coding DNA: TGCAGCGTTAGCTTGAATTCAGATACGCAGTATTTT. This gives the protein CSVSLNSDTQYF.

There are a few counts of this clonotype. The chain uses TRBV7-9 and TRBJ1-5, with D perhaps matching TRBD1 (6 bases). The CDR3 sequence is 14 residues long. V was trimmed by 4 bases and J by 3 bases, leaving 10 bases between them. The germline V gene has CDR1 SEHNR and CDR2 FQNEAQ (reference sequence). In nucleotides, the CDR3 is TGTGCCAGCAGCTCTGACAGGTTCAATCAGCCCCAGCATTTT. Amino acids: CASSSDRFNQPQHF.